The T cell receptor beta chain under discussion was sequenced for a study of vaccination and CD4 T cells after COVID-19. Sequenced with the Oncomine TCR Beta short-read assay was DNA taken from cultured CD4+ T cells. Researchers extracted genomic DNA from CD4+ T cells that had been cultured. TCRdb analysed the PCR reads with MiXCR anew, one entry per CDR3 protein. This sample has around 20,000 distinct CDR3 sequences, with roughly 31% found just once. There are 15 residues in the CDR3. CDR1 and CDR2 from the germline V gene are MNHEY and SVGEGT. J was trimmed by 4 bases and V by 2 bases; bases with no gene match: 6. Comments on this clonotype: Its antigen is undetermined.

Treatment here: roughly ten-day PBMC culture with coronavirus spike peptide pools or control peptides (ViraFEST assay). The chain combines TRBV6-2 or TRBV6-3 with TRBJ2-3; 7 bases line up with TRBD2. This sequence originates from a human donor with COVID-19. Sequenced sample: cultured CD4+ T cells from blood. The CDR3: CASSYGAGRADTQYF. Written as DNA, the CDR3 is TGTGCCAGCAGTTACGGAGCGGGGAGAGCAGATACGCAGTATTTT.